Listed here are 29 T cell receptor beta chains from one sample, sequenced in a study of T cells in Graves' hyperthyroidism and ophthalmopathy. RNA transcripts were the template for amplifying TCR beta CDR3 regions. Carried out on the TCR CDR3, a first-round RT-PCR used the HTBI primer set. MiXCR, run by TCRdb on the multiplex PCR reads, gives a single entry per CDR3 protein. The sample lists a few hundred thousand distinct CDR3 sequences; 21% were seen once. Material for sequencing was blood. The source is a woman aged 45-59 years with Graves' hyperthyroidism.

Remarks on this clonotype: At one of its ends the junction is not consistent with the germline gene, which may arise from a read error. The CDR3 nucleotides read TGTGCCATCAGTGAGTTGAGGGTGGCAGATGCGCAGTATTTT. It translates to CAISELRVADAQYF. The chain couples TRBV10-3 to TRBJ2-3, with D possibly being TRBD2 (5 bases). This CDR3 spans 14 amino acids. CDR1 and CDR2 from the germline V gene are ENHRY and SYGVKD.

This clonotype appeared many times. The chain has TRBV20-1 and TRBJ2-7; 14 bases align to TRBD2. The CDR3 contains 15 residues. Germline trimming cut 5 bases from V and 5 bases from J; bases unmatched to any gene: 8. Germline CDR1 and CDR2: DFQATT and SNEGSKA (reference sequence). CDR3 loop: CSADWGLAGDNEQYF. As DNA, the CDR3 is TGCAGTGCTGACTGGGGACTAGCGGGAGACAACGAGCAGTACTTC.

This clonotype was found a few times. The V gene is TRBV5-1, the J gene TRBJ1-5, with D possibly matching TRBD1 (6 bases). The CDR3 extends over 14 amino acids. V was pared by 0 bases and J by 7 bases, with 11 bases between. Germline-derived CDR1 and CDR2 are SGHRS and YFSETQ. Here the CDR3 DNA reads TGCGCCAGCAGCTTGGAGGGGGGGATGCAGCCCCAGCATTTT. This encodes CASSLEGGMQPQHF.

Ten or more counts support this clonotype. The chain couples TRBV15 to TRBJ1-2; tentative D call: TRBD1 (5 bases). The CDR3 spans 16 residues. Looked up from germline, CDR1 is LNHNV and CDR2 is YYDKDF (reference sequence). Between the trimmed V and J ends, which lost 1 base and 8 bases, there was a span of 20 bases. The CDR3 loop is CATSRVGTSREGGYTF. The CDR3 DNA follows: TGTGCCACCAGCAGAGTGGGGACGTCGCGGGAAGGGGGCTACACCTTC.

Points on this clonotype: It may be a read error: a sequence one base away is much more abundant. No conserved phenylalanine or tryptophan ends this CDR3, so it is likely a read error. The chain employs TRBV12-3 or TRBV12-4 and TRBJ1-5; D unresolved. The CDR3 extends over 14 amino acids. V shed 6 bases and J shed 0 bases, with 9 bases lying between them. CDR3 nucleotides: TGTGCCAGCAGAGTAGATAATAGCAATCAGCCCCAGCATCTT. It is translated as CASRVDNSNQPQHL.

The sample holds many counts of this clonotype. V and J are TRBV27 and TRBJ1-5, with a tentative D call TRBD1 (6 bases). Germline-derived CDR1 and CDR2 are MNHEY and SMNVEV (reference sequence). The V and J ends lost 2 bases and 0 bases respectively, with 14 bases between them. The CDR3 runs to 17 residues. The DNA of the CDR3 is TGTGCCAGCAGTTTACAAGGGGGTCCTAATAGCAATCAGCCCCAGCATTTT. Residues: CASSLQGGPNSNQPQHF.

This clonotype showed up just a few times. The chain combines TRBV20-1 with TRBJ1-2; D ambiguous. The CDR3 sequence is 13 residues long. V was shortened by 0 bases and J by 6 bases, with 11 bases between the two germline ends. CDR1 is DFQATT and CDR2 is SNEGSKA in the germline V gene (reference sequence). The CDR3 DNA reads as TGCAGTGCTAGAGATACAGTCGCGCATGGCTACACCTTC. It codes for CSARDTVAHGYTF.

This clonotype showed up just a few times. The chain carries TRBV7-6 and TRBJ1-1; D is unresolved. This CDR3 is 15 amino acids long. The ends were cut back, 1 base at V and 3 bases at J, with 12 bases in the middle. CDR1 is SGHVS and CDR2 is FNYEAQ in the germline V gene. CDR3 protein: CASSLVSVTDTEAFF. The CDR3 coding sequence is TGTGCCAGCAGCTTAGTATCAGTCACCGACACTGAAGCTTTCTTT.

At least ten counts were recorded for this clonotype. V usage is TRBV7-2 and J usage is TRBJ2-1; D call uncertain. V lost 5 bases and J 7 bases, leaving 9 bases between the germline ends. CDR3 length: 12 amino acids. Looked up from germline, CDR1 is SGHTA and CDR2 is FQGNSA. CDR3 bases: TGTGCCAGCAGCCCCCCGAAGAATGAGCAGTTCTTC. It codes for CASSPPKNEQFF.

This clonotype has at least ten counts. The V call is TRBV6-1, the J call TRBJ2-7; TRBD2 matches 11 bases. CDR3 length: 16 amino acids. CDR1 is MNHNS and CDR2 is SASEGT in the germline V gene. V dropped 1 base and J dropped 6; count of bases not matched to a gene: 8. The CDR3 DNA reads TGTGCCAGCAGTGAAGAAAGGGGTCTAGCGGGAGGCGAGCAGTACTTC. Its translation: CASSEERGLAGGEQYF.

This clonotype came up many times. The gene calls are TRBV27 and TRBJ2-3, with D unresolved. Between the trimmed V and J ends, which lost 3 bases and 2 bases, there was a span of 6 bases. CDR3 length equals 13 residues. CDR1 and CDR2 from the germline V gene are MNHEY and SMNVEV (reference sequence). The CDR3 region has the DNA TGTGCCAGCAGTTTCGGCGCCACAGATACGCAGTATTTT. Translating gives CASSFGATDTQYF.

Ten or more counts support this clonotype. The chain is built from TRBV30 and TRBJ2-1; 8 nucleotides match TRBD1. The ends lost 2 bases at V and 3 bases at J; junction bases unmatched: 6. Germline-derived CDR1 and CDR2 are GTSNPN and SVGIG (reference sequence). The CDR3 loop spans 15 amino acids. CDR3 bases: TGTGCCTGGAGTCCCCCGGACAGGGACTACAATGAGCAGTTCTTC. It specifies CAWSPPDRDYNEQFF.

V gene TRBV13 combines with J gene TRBJ1-1, with D tentatively TRBD1 (5 bases). In germline, CDR1 is PRHDT, CDR2 FYEKMQ (reference sequence). V lost 5 bases, J lost 1 base, and 11 bases lay in between. This CDR3 spans 14 amino acids. This CDR3 reads CASSMGRPNTEAFF. The CDR3 bases are TGTGCCAGCAGCATGGGACGGCCGAACACTGAAGCTTTCTTT.

This clonotype was counted ten times or more. CDR3 coding DNA: TGTGCCAGCAGCGTAGACAGGGGGCGTGAGCAGTTCTTC. This sequence encodes CASSVDRGREQFF. The rearrangement uses TRBV9 and TRBJ2-1; 9 bases match TRBD1. The CDR3 sequence is 13 residues long. The junction had 1 base not matched to a gene; V was cut back by 0 bases and J by 9 bases. The germline V gene has CDR1 SGDLS and CDR2 YYNGEE.

This clonotype was seen repeatedly, ten times or more. The rearrangement links TRBV20-1 to TRBJ2-5, with 8 bases lining up with TRBD1. From germline, CDR1 is DFQATT and CDR2 SNEGSKA (reference sequence). This CDR3 has 15 amino acids. The V and J ends lost 6 bases and 6 bases, in that order; junction bases with no gene match: 15. The CDR3 sequence is CSARGQGAGVKTQYF. DNA for the CDR3: TGCAGTGCCCGGGGGCAGGGGGCGGGTGTAAAGACCCAGTACTTC.

This clonotype was picked up a small number of times. CDR3 sequence reads: CASSSEAFF. The CDR3 DNA reads TGTGCCAGCAGTAGCGAAGCTTTCTTT. The chain has TRBV7-9 and TRBJ1-1; D gene unclear. The CDR3 is 9 residues long. The germline V gene encodes CDR1 SEHNR and CDR2 FQNEAQ (reference sequence). Between the trimmed V and J ends, which lost 6 bases and 8 bases, there was a span of 4 bases.

The CDR3 DNA follows: TGTGCCAGCAGGTCGGAGAGACAGACGATGTACGAGCAGTACTTC. Its protein is CASRSERQTMYEQYF. The chain links TRBV7-9 to TRBJ2-7; possibly TRBD1 for D (5 bases). Trimming cost V 6 bases and J 4 bases, with 19 bases left between them. The CDR3 length is 15 residues. Germline CDR1 is SEHNR and CDR2 is FQNEAQ (reference sequence).

This clonotype appeared many times. This sequence joins TRBV28 and TRBJ1-1, with D tentatively TRBD1 (6 bases). The germline gives CDR1 MDHEN, CDR2 SYDVKM. CDR3 length: 14 residues. The ends were cut back, 4 bases at V and 3 bases at J, with 12 bases in the middle. Here the CDR3 reads CASSSPDRYTEAFF. The CDR3 coding sequence is TGTGCCAGCAGTTCTCCGGACAGATACACTGAAGCTTTCTTT.

In this sample, this clonotype turned up a few times. Mismatch with germline at one junction end may stem from a read error. The chain is built from TRBV3-1 and TRBJ1-5; no definite D call. This CDR3 comprises 16 residues. In germline, CDR1 is LGHDT, CDR2 YNNKEL (reference sequence). The DNA of the CDR3 is TGCGCCAGCAGCCAAGATCCAGGAAATAGCAATCAGCCCCAGCATTTT. Its translation is CASSQDPGNSNQPQHF.

V is TRBV25-1 and J is TRBJ1-1; D call uncertain. This CDR3 contains 15 residues. The V gene's germline CDR1 is MGHDK and CDR2 SYGVNS. Trimming cost V 2 bases and J 0 bases, with 10 bases left between them. CDR3 loop: CASSELDAMNTEAFF. As DNA, the CDR3 is TGTGCCAGCAGTGAACTGGACGCTATGAACACTGAAGCTTTCTTT.

This clonotype was seen many times. The chain links TRBV28 to TRBJ2-3; no definite D call. The V end lost 6 bases, the J end lost 4 bases, and 14 bases lay between the germline ends. Germline V gene data show CDR1 as MDHEN and CDR2 as SYDVKM. The CDR3 extends over 14 amino acids. The CDR3 nucleotides read TGTGCCAGCAGCAACGCGATCCCCGCAGATACGCAGTATTTT. Residues: CASSNAIPADTQYF.

This clonotype has a count of ten or more. The V gene is TRBV7-2, the J gene TRBJ2-1; D is uncertain. V lost 2 bases and J lost 1, with 21 bases in between. Per germline, CDR1 SGHTA and CDR2 FQGNSA. This CDR3 is built from 19 residues. The CDR3 DNA reads as TGTGCCAGCAGCTTAAGTGGCGGCGCTACGCCTTCTTCCTACAATGAGCAGTTCTTC. Encoded protein: CASSLSGGATPSSYNEQFF.

The rearrangement joins TRBV2 to TRBJ1-2, with D possibly being TRBD1 (5 bases). V lost 3 bases and J lost 4, with 12 bases in between. The CDR3 consists of 14 residues. The V gene's germline CDR1 is SNHLY and CDR2 FYNNEI. CDR3 region: CASSEKGFGYGYTF. CDR3 sequence (DNA): TGTGCCAGCAGTGAGAAGGGGTTCGGCTATGGCTACACCTTC.

This clonotype has a handful of counts. The chain links TRBV27 to TRBJ2-7; 7 bases align to TRBD2. Trimming at V came to 2 bases and at J to 3 bases, leaving 7 bases not matched to a gene. The germline V gene encodes CDR1 MNHEY and CDR2 SMNVEV (reference sequence). This CDR3 region has 15 residues. CDR3 amino acids: CASSLRGEGVYEQYF. In DNA form, the CDR3 reads TGTGCCAGCAGTTTACGGGGGGAAGGGGTCTACGAGCAGTACTTC.

As to this clonotype: This may come from a read error, since a much larger clone is one base off. The chain links TRBV7-9 to TRBJ2-5, with D uncertain. The CDR3 covers 13 residues. Germline V CDR1 and CDR2: SEHNR, FQNEAQ (reference sequence). CDR3 coding DNA: TGTGCCAGCAGCCGTCGGGTGTTGGAGACCCGGTACTTC. Amino acids: CASSRRVLETRYF.

This clonotype was recorded at least ten times. The V call is TRBV28, the J call TRBJ1-2; tentative D call: TRBD1 (6 bases). V dropped 8 bases and J dropped 4 bases, with 17 bases sitting between them. The germline V gene encodes CDR1 MDHEN and CDR2 SYDVKM. The CDR3 length is 14 residues. CDR3 in amino acids: CASLPGGRGYGYTF. In nucleotides, the CDR3 is TGTGCCAGCCTTCCCGGGGGGCGCGGCTATGGCTACACCTTC.

This clonotype was recorded many times. This chain joins TRBV6-1 and TRBJ2-5, with D possibly being TRBD1 (5 bases). Germline CDR1 reads MNHNS; CDR2 reads SASEGT. The V gene lost 7 bases and the J gene lost 1 base, with 16 bases spanning the gap. The CDR3 contains 15 residues. DNA for the CDR3: TGTGCCAGCACTCAGAATAGACAGCTCCAAGAGACCCAGTACTTC. Its protein product is CASTQNRQLQETQYF.

This clonotype was detected many times. The CDR3 DNA follows: TGCGCCAGCAGCCAACCTGGACCTACAATGGAGCAGTACTTC. This gives the protein CASSQPGPTMEQYF. The chain joins TRBV4-1 to TRBJ2-1, with D uncertain. The J call is doubtful: the DNA matches TRBJ2-7 better. The CDR3 length is 14 residues. Germline CDR1 and CDR2: MGHRA and YSYEKL.

This clonotype was seen at least ten times. The DNA for the CDR3 is TGTGCCAGCAGCCAACAGAGATTAACCCCATCCTATGGCTACACCTTC. This translates into CASSQQRLTPSYGYTF. The gene calls are TRBV28 and TRBJ1-2; no clear D gene. The CDR3 has 16 amino acids. Germline V lookup: CDR1 MDHEN, CDR2 SYDVKM. V lost 6 bases and J 4 bases, leaving 21 bases between the germline ends.